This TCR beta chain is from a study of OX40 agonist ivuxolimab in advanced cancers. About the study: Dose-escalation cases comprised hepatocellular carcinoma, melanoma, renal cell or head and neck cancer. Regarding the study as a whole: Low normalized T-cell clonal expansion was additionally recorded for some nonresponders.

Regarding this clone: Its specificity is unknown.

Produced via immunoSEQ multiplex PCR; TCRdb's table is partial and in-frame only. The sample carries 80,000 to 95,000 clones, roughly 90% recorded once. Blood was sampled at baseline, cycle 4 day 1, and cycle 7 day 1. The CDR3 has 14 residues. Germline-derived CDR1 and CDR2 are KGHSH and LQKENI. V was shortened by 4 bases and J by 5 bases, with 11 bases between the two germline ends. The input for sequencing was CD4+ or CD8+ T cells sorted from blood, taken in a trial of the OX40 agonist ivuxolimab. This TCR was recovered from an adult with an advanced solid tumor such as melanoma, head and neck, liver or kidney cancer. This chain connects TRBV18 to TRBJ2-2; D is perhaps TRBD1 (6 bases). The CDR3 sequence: CASSRAGETGELFF. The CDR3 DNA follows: TGTGCCAGCTCACGGGCAGGGGAAACCGGGGAGCTGTTTTTT.